This T cell receptor beta chain emerged from a study of shared clonotypes between healthy human individuals. Study in general: Donors consisted of two women and a few men between 18 and 49.

Notes on the study in general: The small donor group covered limited genetic and exposure diversity. The naive CD4 repertoires of several donors were compared, and around 5% of clonotypes were shared.

CD8 cells regarded as naive lacked CD45RO, were positively chosen for CCR7, and omitted terminally differentiated effector memory CD45RA+ cells. The study drew its donors from healthy HIV-negative adults without recent acute infections or vaccinations. Sequenced by immunoSEQ multiplex PCR; TCRdb stores in-frame clones only, minus some. This sample has nearly 2 million clones; 85% to 95% occur once, and the top ten carry more than 0.95%. To note about this clone: Its target is unknown.

Germline V lookup: CDR1 MNHEY, CDR2 SMNVEV (reference sequence). V lost 6 bases, J lost 4 bases, and 9 bases lay in between. The CDR3 runs 13 residues. Sample: naive CD8+ T cells sorted from blood. The origin of this receptor is a man younger than 35 in good health. This chain links TRBV27 with TRBJ2-2; D remains unclear. CDR3 residues: CASRISGTGELFF. CDR3 in DNA: TGTGCCAGCAGGATATCGGGCACCGGGGAGCTGTTTTTT.